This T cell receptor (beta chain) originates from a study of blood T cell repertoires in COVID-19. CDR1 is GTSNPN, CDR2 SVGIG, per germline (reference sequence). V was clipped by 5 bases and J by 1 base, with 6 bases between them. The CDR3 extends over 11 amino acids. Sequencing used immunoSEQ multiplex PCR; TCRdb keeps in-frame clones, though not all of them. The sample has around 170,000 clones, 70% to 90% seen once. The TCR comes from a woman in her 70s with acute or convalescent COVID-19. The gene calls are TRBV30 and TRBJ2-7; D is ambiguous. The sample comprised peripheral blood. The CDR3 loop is CAWDNSYEQYF. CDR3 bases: TGTGCCTGGGACAATTCCTACGAGCAGTACTTC.